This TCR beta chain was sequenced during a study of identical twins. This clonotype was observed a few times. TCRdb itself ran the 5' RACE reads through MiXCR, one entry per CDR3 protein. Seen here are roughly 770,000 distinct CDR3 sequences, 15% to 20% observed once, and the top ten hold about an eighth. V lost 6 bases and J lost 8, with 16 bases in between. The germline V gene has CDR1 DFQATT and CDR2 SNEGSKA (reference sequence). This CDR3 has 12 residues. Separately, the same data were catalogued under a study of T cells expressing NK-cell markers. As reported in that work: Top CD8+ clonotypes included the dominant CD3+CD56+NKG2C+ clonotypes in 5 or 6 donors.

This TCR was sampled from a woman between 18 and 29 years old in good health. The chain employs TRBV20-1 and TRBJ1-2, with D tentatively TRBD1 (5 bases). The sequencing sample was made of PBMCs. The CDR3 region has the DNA TGCAGTGCGCCACTGGGGGTGCTCGGCTACACCTTC. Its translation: CSAPLGVLGYTF.